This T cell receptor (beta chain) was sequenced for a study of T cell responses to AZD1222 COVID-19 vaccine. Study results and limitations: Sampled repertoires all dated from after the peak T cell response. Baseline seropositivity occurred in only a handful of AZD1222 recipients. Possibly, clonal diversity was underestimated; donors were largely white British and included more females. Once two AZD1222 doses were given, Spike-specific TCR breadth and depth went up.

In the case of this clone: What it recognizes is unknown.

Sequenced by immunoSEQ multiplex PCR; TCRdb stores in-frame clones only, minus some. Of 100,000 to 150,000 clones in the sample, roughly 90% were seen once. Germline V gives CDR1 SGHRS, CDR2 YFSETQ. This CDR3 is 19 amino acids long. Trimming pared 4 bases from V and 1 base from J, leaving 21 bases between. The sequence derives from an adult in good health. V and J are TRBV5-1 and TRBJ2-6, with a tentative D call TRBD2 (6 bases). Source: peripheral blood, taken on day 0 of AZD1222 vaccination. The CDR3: CASSRELAAVMSGANVLTF. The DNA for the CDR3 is TGCGCCAGCAGCCGAGAATTAGCGGCAGTAATGTCTGGGGCCAACGTCCTGACTTTC. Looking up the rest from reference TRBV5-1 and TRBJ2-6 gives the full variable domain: KAGVTQTPRYLIKTRGQQVTLSCSPISGHRSVSWYQQTPGQGLQFLFEYFSETQRNKGNFPGRFSGRQFSNSRSEMNVSTLELGDSALYLCASSRELAAVMSGANVLTFGAGSRLTVL.